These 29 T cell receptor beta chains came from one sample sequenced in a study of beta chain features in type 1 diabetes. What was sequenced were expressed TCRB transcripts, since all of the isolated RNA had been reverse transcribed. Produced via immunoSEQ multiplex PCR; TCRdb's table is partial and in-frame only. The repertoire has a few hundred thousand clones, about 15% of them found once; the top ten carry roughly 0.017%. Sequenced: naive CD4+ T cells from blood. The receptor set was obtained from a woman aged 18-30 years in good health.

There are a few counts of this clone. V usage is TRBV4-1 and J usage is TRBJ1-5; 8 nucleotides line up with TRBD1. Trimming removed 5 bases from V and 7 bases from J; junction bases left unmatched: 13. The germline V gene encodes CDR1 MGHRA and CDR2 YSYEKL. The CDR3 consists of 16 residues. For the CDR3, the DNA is TGCGCCAGCAGCTCTAGGGGACAGGAAGGTAGACAGCCCCAGCATTTT. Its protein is CASSSRGQEGRQPQHF.

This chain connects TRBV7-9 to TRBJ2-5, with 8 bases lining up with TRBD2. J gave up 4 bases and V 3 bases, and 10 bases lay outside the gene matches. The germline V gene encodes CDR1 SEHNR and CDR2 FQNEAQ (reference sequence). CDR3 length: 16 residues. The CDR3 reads CASSFSNSGTRETQYF. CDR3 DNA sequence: TGTGCCAGCAGCTTCTCAAACTCCGGGACTAGAGAGACCCAGTACTTC.

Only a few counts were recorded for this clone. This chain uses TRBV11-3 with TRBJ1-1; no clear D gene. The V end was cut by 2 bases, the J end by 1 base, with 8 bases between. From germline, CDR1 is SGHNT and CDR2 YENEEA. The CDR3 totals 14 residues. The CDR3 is CASSLSRSNTEAFF. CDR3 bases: TGTGCCAGCAGCTTATCACGGTCGAACACTGAAGCTTTCTTT.

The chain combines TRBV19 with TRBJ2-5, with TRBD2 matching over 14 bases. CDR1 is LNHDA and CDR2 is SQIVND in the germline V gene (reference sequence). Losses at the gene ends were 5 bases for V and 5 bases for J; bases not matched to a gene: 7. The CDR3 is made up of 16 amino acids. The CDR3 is CASSPMTSGRAETQYF. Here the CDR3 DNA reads TGTGCCAGTAGTCCTATGACTAGCGGGAGGGCCGAGACCCAGTACTTC.

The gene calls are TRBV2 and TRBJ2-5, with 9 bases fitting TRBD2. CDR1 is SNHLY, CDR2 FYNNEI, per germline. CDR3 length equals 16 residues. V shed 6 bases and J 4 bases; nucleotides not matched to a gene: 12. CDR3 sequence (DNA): TGTGCCAGCAGGAGCCCTAGCGGGGCTCCGGGAGAGACCCAGTACTTC. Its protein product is CASRSPSGAPGETQYF.

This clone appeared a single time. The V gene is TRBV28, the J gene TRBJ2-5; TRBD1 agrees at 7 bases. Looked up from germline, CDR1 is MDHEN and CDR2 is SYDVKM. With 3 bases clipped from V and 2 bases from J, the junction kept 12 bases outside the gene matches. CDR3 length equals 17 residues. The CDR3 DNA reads TGTGCCAGCAGTTTTCGGACAGGAGCCTCCTTACAAGAGACCCAGTACTTC. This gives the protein CASSFRTGASLQETQYF.

CDR3 bases: TGTGCCAGCAGCTCCAGACTAGCGGCCCTTAGCACAGATACGCAGTATTTT. Amino acids: CASSSRLAALSTDTQYF. V usage is TRBV9 and J usage is TRBJ2-3; TRBD2 matches 9 bases. Germline CDR1 SGDLS, CDR2 YYNGEE. J lost 0 bases, V lost 4 bases, and 9 bases had no gene match. The CDR3 runs to 17 residues.

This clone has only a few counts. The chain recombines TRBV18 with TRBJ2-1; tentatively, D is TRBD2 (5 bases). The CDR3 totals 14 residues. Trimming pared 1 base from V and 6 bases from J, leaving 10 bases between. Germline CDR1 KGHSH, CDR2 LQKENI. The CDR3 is CASSPLSAGNEQFF. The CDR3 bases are TGTGCCAGCTCACCACTTTCGGCGGGCAATGAGCAGTTCTTC.

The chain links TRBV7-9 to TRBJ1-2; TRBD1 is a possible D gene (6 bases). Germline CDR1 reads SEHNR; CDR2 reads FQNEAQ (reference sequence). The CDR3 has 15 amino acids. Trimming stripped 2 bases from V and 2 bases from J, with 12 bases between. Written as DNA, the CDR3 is TGTGCCAGCAGCTTACAAGGAACAGGGAACTATGGCTACACCTTC. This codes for CASSLQGTGNYGYTF.

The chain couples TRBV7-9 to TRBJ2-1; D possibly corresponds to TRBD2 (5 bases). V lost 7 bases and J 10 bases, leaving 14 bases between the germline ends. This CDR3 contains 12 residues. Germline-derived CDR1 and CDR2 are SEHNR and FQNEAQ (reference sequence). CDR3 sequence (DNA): TGTGCCAGCACCATAGGACTGAGCGAGCAGTTCTTC. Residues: CASTIGLSEQFF.

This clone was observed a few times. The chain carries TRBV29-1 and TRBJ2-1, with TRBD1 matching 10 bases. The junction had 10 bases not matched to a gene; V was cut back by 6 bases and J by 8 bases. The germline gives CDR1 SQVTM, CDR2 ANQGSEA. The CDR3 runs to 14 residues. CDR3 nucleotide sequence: TGCAGCGTGGATCCACGGGACAGGGGCTATGAGCAGTTCTTC. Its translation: CSVDPRDRGYEQFF.

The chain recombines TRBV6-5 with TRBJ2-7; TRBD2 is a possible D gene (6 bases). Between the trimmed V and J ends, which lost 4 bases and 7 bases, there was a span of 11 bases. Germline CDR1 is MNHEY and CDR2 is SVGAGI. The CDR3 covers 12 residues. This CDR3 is CASSSGSGEQYF. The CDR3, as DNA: TGTGCCAGCAGTTCGGGAAGCGGGGAGCAGTACTTC.

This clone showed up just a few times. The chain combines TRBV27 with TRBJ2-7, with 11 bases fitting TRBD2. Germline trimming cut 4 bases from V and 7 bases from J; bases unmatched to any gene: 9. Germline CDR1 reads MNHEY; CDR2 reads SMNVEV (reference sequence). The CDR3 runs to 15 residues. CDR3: CASSSRLAGGREQYF. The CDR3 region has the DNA TGTGCCAGCAGTTCCCGCCTAGCGGGAGGTCGGGAGCAGTACTTC.

For the CDR3, the DNA is TGTGCCTGGAGGGCAGGACAGGGTTTGCCTGGGGAGCTGTTTTTT. Translation gives CAWRAGQGLPGELFF. The chain has TRBV30 and TRBJ2-2, with 8 bases that match TRBD1. J gave up 8 bases and V 3 bases, and 11 bases lay outside the gene matches. Germline CDR1 is GTSNPN and CDR2 is SVGIG (reference sequence). This CDR3 has 15 residues.

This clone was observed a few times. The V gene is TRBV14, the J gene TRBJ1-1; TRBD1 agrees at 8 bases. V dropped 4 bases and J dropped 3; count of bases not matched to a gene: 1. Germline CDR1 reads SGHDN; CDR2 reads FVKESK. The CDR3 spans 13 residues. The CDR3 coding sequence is TGTGCCAGCAGCCTACAGGGGGACACTGAAGCTTTCTTT. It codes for CASSLQGDTEAFF.

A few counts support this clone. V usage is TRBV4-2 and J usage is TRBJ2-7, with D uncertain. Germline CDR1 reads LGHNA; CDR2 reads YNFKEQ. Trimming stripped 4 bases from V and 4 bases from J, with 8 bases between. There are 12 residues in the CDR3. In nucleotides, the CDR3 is TGTGCCAGCAGCCCCACTATATACGAGCAGTACTTC. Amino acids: CASSPTIYEQYF.

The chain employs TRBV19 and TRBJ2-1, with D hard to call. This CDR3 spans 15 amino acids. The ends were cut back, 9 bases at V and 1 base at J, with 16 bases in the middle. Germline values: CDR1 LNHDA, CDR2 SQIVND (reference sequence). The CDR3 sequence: CASQTQALSYNEQFF. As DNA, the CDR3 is TGTGCCAGCCAAACCCAGGCTCTATCCTACAATGAGCAGTTCTTC.

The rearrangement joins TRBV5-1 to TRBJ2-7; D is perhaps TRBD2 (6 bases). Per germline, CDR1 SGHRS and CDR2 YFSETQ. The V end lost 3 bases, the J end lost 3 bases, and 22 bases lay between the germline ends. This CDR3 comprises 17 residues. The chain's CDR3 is CASSSRSSADGYYEQYF. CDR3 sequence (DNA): TGCGCCAGCAGCTCTCGATCTAGCGCCGATGGTTACTACGAGCAGTACTTC.

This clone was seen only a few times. The CDR3, as DNA: TGCAGCGTTGAAGACCGCACTAGTTCCGCGAACACCGGGGAGCTGTTTTTT. As protein: CSVEDRTSSANTGELFF. This chain connects TRBV29-1 to TRBJ2-2; D is possibly TRBD2 (5 bases). V lost 0 bases and J lost 0, with 14 bases in between. Per the germline V gene, CDR1 is SQVTM and CDR2 is ANQGSEA. The CDR3 covers 17 residues.

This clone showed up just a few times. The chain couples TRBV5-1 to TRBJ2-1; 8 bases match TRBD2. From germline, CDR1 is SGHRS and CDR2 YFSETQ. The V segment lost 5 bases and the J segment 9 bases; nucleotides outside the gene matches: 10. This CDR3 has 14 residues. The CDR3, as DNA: TGCGCCAGCAGATCAACGGGAGGGCCTAGTGAGCAGTTCTTC. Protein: CASRSTGGPSEQFF.

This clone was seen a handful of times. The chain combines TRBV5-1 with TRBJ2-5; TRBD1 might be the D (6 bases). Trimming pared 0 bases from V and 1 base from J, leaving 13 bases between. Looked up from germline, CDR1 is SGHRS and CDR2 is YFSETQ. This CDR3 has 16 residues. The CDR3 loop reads CASSLGGTPIQETQYF. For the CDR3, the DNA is TGCGCCAGCAGCTTGGGAGGGACACCGATCCAAGAGACCCAGTACTTC.

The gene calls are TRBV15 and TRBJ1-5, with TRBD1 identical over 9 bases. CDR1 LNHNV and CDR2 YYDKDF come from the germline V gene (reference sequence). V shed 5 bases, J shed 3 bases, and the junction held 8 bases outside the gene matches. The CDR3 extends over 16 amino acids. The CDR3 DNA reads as TGTGCCACCAGCGCCGCCGGGACAGGGTACAATCAGCCCCAGCATTTT. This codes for CATSAAGTGYNQPQHF.

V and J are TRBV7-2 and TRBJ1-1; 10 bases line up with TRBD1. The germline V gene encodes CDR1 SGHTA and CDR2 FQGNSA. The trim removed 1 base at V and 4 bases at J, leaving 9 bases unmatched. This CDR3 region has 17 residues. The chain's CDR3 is CASSLGGTGVKGTEAFF. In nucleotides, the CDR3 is TGTGCCAGCAGCTTAGGTGGGACAGGGGTTAAGGGCACTGAAGCTTTCTTT.

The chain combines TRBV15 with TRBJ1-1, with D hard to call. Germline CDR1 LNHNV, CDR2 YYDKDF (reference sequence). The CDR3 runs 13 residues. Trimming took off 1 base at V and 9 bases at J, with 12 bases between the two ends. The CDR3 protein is CATSRAAEGKAFF. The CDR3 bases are TGTGCCACCAGCAGAGCCGCTGAGGGTAAAGCTTTCTTT. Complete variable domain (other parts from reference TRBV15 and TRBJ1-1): DAMVIQNPRYQVTQFGKPVTLSCSQTLNHNVMYWYQQKSSQAPKLLFHYYDKDFNNEADTPDNFQSRRPNTSFCFLDIRSPGLGDTAMYLCATSRAAEGKAFFGQGTRLTVV.

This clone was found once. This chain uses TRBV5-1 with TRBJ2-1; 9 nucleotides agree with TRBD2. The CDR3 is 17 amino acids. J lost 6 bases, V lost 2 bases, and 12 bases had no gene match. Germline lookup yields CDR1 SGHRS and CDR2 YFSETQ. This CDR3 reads CASSFSSGTMKPNEQFF. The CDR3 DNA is TGCGCCAGCAGCTTCTCTAGCGGGACTATGAAACCCAATGAGCAGTTCTTC.

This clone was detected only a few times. CDR3 in amino acids: CASSLEPTVQKQFF. As DNA, the CDR3 is TGTGCCAGCAGCTTAGAACCAACGGTCCAAAAGCAGTTCTTC. The rearrangement links TRBV7-6 to TRBJ2-1; D unresolved. The CDR3 has 14 amino acids. CDR1 SGHVS and CDR2 FNYEAQ come from the germline V gene. Trimming took 1 base from V and 11 from J, leaving 15 bases between them.

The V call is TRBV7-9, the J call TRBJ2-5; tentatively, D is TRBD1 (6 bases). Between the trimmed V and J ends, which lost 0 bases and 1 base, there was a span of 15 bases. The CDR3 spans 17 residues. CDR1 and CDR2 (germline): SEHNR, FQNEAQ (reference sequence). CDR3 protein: CASSLASVRTAQETQYF. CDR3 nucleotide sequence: TGTGCCAGCAGCTTAGCGTCCGTTCGGACAGCCCAAGAGACCCAGTACTTC. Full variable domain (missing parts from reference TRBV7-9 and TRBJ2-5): DTGVSQNPRHKITKRGQNVTFRCDPISEHNRLYWYRQTLGQGPEFLTYFQNEAQLEKSRLLSDRFSAERPKGSFSTLEIQRTEQGDSAMYLCASSLASVRTAQETQYFGPGTRLLVL.

The CDR3 nucleotides read TGTGCCAGCAGGATACAACAGGGAGCCGGGGAGCTGTTTTTT. Translated, it gives CASRIQQGAGELFF. The V call is TRBV2, the J call TRBJ2-2, with D tentatively TRBD1 (6 bases). Deletions cut 6 bases from V and 6 bases from J, with 14 bases between. The germline V gene has CDR1 SNHLY and CDR2 FYNNEI. This CDR3 is 14 amino acids long.

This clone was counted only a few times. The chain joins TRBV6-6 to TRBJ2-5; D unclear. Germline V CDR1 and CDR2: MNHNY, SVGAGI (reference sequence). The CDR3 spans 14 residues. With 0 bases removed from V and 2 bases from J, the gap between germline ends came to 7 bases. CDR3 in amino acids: CASSYSERQETQYF. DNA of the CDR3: TGTGCCAGCAGTTACTCGGAGAGGCAAGAGACCCAGTACTTC.